This T cell receptor beta chain was recovered during a study of blood T cell repertoires in COVID-19. Germline V CDR1 and CDR2: SGHRS, YFSETQ. This CDR3 comprises 14 residues. V shed 1 base, J shed 4 bases, and the junction held 3 bases outside the gene matches. The table came from immunoSEQ multiplex PCR; TCRdb's copy has only in-frame clones and leaves some out. The sample lists about 63,000 clones, approximately 88% occurring once. The chain uses TRBV5-1 and TRBJ1-1; 8 nucleotides line up with TRBD1. The receptor comes from an elderly woman with acute or convalescent COVID-19. Material for sequencing was peripheral blood. CDR3 sequence: CASSLFTGGTEAFF. In nucleotides, the CDR3 is TGCGCCAGCAGCTTGTTTACAGGGGGCACTGAAGCTTTCTTT.